The clone carrying this T cell receptor beta chain was picked up a small number of times. Germline CDR1 reads MNHEY; CDR2 reads SMNVEV (reference sequence). J was trimmed by 4 bases and V by 4 bases; bases with no gene match: 5. This CDR3 has 15 residues. This sample was included in a study of PD-L1 blockade in urothelial cancer. Study background: Most patients, twenty-five of 29, were males with bladder-origin cancer. Samples of blood were analyzed 3 weeks (second dose) and 6 weeks after treatment start. Median blood clonality was around 0.08, with 75,000 to 100,000 unique TCRs.

Sequenced by immunoSEQ multiplex PCR; TCRdb stores in-frame clones only, minus some. Among 60,000 to 65,000 clones listed, 81% were seen once. Time point meaning: pretreatment peripheral blood. Locally advanced or metastatic urothelial carcinoma affected the patients. This TCR derives from a man between 65 and 80 years old with urothelial cancer. This specimen consisted of PBMCs, obtained around atezolizumab (anti-PD-L1) treatment. The V gene is TRBV27, the J gene TRBJ2-2, with 8 bases that match TRBD1. CDR3 amino acids: CASSSRGLSTGELFF. Written as DNA, the CDR3 is TGTGCCAGCAGTTCCAGGGGGCTCAGCACCGGGGAGCTGTTTTTT.